This entry features one T cell receptor beta chain sequence. This record comes from a study of blood T cell repertoires in COVID-19. Study background: Sites in the United States, Italy and Spain provided acute and convalescent COVID-19 samples.

V lost 4 bases and J lost 1, with 10 bases in between. Germline-derived CDR1 and CDR2 are LNHNV and YYDKDF (reference sequence). The CDR3 spans 14 residues. Researchers sorted participants into cohorts using their self-reported clinical history. TCRdb's copy holds only in-frame clones and misses some; the assay was immunoSEQ multiplex PCR. The sample includes about 190,000 clones, roughly 80% seen only once; the top ten take 3% to 3.5%. The sample comprised PBMCs or T cells enriched from blood (not recorded which). The TCR comes from a woman aged 25 to 39 who had recovered from COVID-19. The rearrangement joins TRBV15 to TRBJ1-1; D gene uncertain. The CDR3 nucleotides read TGTGCCACCAGCAAGGAGGGTTGGAACACTGAAGCTTTCTTT. Translation: CATSKEGWNTEAFF.